The sequence of this T cell receptor (beta chain) was determined in a study of shared clonotypes between healthy human individuals. Broader study findings: Large sequencing depth failed to make sorted-subset sequencing complete, rarefaction showed. The four-donor shared clonotypes exceeded non-shared clonotypes in generation probability, with non-shared ones scoring lower.

Sorted subsets were amplified in replicate PCRs using around 220 ng DNA, 30,000 to 35,000 T cell genomes. In the original analysis: ImmunoSEQ only sent back junction sequences with no quality scores, so filtering was done differently. The repertoire was sequenced with immunoSEQ multiplex PCR; TCRdb's copy has only in-frame clones and lacks some. Clone size and the V and J calls come from that table; the DNA yielded D and trimming. The data contain approximately 810,000 clones, around 92% of them singletons. Worth noting for this clone: Its antigen is unidentified.

V lost 2 bases to trimming and J lost 6 bases, with 13 bases between them. Per germline, CDR1 MNHEY and CDR2 SMNVEV (reference sequence). This CDR3 is built from 15 residues. Selected positively for CCR7 and CD45RO-negative, naive CD8 cells excluded terminally differentiated effector memory CD45RA+ cells. This rearrangement joins TRBV27 to TRBJ2-2; D is unclear. The TCR sequence derives from a man aged 30 to 39 in good health. The sequencing input was naive CD8+ T cells sorted from blood. CDR3 residues: CASSLTPDGPGELFF. The CDR3 region has the DNA TGTGCCAGCAGTTTAACGCCGGATGGACCCGGGGAGCTGTTTTTT.